The present T cell receptor (beta chain) was sequenced within a study of a mutant IDH1 vaccine in newly diagnosed glioma. Study details: Treated patients had a mean age of 40.4 years and a sex split that was roughly 62% male and around 38% female.

Libraries were prepared by immunoSEQ multiplex PCR; TCRdb keeps only in-frame clonotypes and omits some of them. Found here are about 40,000 clones, about 83% of them singletons; the top ten hold 2% to 2.5%. Deletions cut 2 bases from V and 3 bases from J, with 17 bases between. CDR1 and CDR2 from the germline V gene are WNHNN and SYGVQD (reference sequence). This CDR3 comprises 17 residues. As for time point: week 11, during vaccination. Vaccination used 300 ug of mutant IDH1 20-mer peptide per dose, with topical imiquimod. Comments on this clone: Antigen: not known.

V and J are TRBV10-1 and TRBJ2-4, with D perhaps matching TRBD1 or TRBD2 (5 bases each). The sequence was obtained from a man aged 40-55 years with glioma. Here the sequenced sample was PBMCs, taken from a glioma patient whose treatment included an IDH1 peptide vaccine. The CDR3 protein is CASSEMGDVSDKNIQYF. DNA of the CDR3: TGCGCCAGCAGTGAGATGGGGGATGTATCCGACAAAAACATTCAGTACTTC.